What follows are 13 T cell receptor beta chains derived from one specimen sequenced in a study of T cell repertoires in cytomegalovirus infection. Their recognized antigens are unknown. Each CDR3 protein is one row after TCRdb ran MiXCR on the reads. The repertoire holds about 830,000 distinct CDR3 sequences, with about 30% as singletons. The material was cultured CD8+ T cells from PBMCs, obtained from culture after CMV antigen stimulation. These receptors were obtained from a human donor in good health (CMV status not recorded). Some clones in this sample may be carry-over from other donors' samples.

This clonotype was counted ten times or more. This sequence joins TRBV7-2 and TRBJ2-3, with 11 bases identical to TRBD2. There are 15 residues in the CDR3. The trim removed 5 bases at V and 4 bases at J, leaving 5 bases unmatched. Per germline, CDR1 SGHTA and CDR2 FQGNSA. The CDR3 nucleotides are TGTGCCAGCAGCCTCCTAGCGGGGGGTTCAGATACGCAGTATTTT. Translated: CASSLLAGGSDTQYF. Full variable domain (rest looked up from reference TRBV7-2 and TRBJ2-3): GAGVSQSPSNKVTEKGKDVELRCDPISGHTALYWYRQSLGQGLEFLIYFQGNSAPDKSGLPSDRFSAERTGGSVSTLTIQRTQQEDSAVYLCASSLLAGGSDTQYFGPGTRLTVL.

The J gene is TRBJ1-5, the V gene TRBV15; D remains ambiguous. CDR3 length: 15 amino acids. Trimming stripped 3 bases from V and 7 bases from J, with 16 bases between. Germline CDR1 reads LNHNV; CDR2 reads YYDKDF (reference sequence). CDR3 amino acids: CATSSEQGIRQPQHF. Written as DNA, the CDR3 is TGTGCCACCAGCAGTGAACAAGGGATTCGACAGCCCCAGCATTTT.

This clonotype turned up a few times. The chain couples TRBV6-5 to TRBJ2-7; 7 nucleotides align to TRBD1. Germline loops: CDR1 MNHEY, CDR2 SVGAGI. The CDR3 has 17 amino acids. V lost 4 bases, J lost 2 bases, and 14 bases stayed unmatched. The CDR3 nucleotides read TGTGCCAGCAGTTTCTTACCTCCCCGACAGGGAACCTACGAGCAGTACGTC. Amino acid sequence: CASSFLPPRQGTYEQYV.

The chain has TRBV12-3 or TRBV12-4 and TRBJ2-5; D tentatively fits TRBD1 or TRBD2 (5 bases each). The CDR3 is 16 residues long. Deletions cut 3 bases from V and 1 base from J, with 15 bases between. The CDR3 loop reads CASSFRAGTAQETQYF. The CDR3 DNA reads as TGTGCCAGCAGTTTCCGGGCCGGGACGGCCCAAGAGACCCAGTACTTC.

The chain couples TRBV27 to TRBJ2-7; D gene uncertain. This CDR3 spans 10 amino acids. CDR1 MNHEY and CDR2 SMNVEV come from the germline V gene (reference sequence). CDR3 bases: TGTGCCAGCAGCTCCTACAAGCAGTACGTC. Its translation: CASSSYKQYV.

This clonotype appeared a few times. The J gene is TRBJ2-5, the V gene TRBV7-2; TRBD2 is a possible D gene (6 bases). The CDR3 totals 15 residues. The germline V and J ends were trimmed by 3 bases and 5 bases, with 16 bases remaining between them. Germline assignment: CDR1 SGHTA and CDR2 FQGNSA. CDR3 sequence reads: CASSFLGVRGETQYF. The CDR3 nucleotides read TGTGCCAGCAGCTTCCTAGGGGTCCGGGGGGAGACCCAGTACTTC.

CDR3 in amino acids: CASSPQVQVSHDEQYF. CDR3 coding DNA: TGTGCCAGCAGTCCCCAGGTGCAGGTGTCTCACGACGAGCAGTACTTC. This chain joins TRBV28 and TRBJ2-7; no definite D call. The CDR3 totals 16 residues. Trimming removed 5 bases from V and 5 bases from J, with 22 bases in between. CDR1 MDHEN and CDR2 SYDVKM come from the germline V gene.

The chain is built from TRBV20-1 and TRBJ2-1; D unresolved. Between the trimmed V and J ends, which lost 1 base and 4 bases, there was a span of 14 bases. There are 15 residues in the CDR3. CDR1 DFQATT and CDR2 SNEGSKA come from the germline V gene (reference sequence). As DNA, the CDR3 is TGCAGTGCTAGAGGTCACCCCCTACATTACAATGAGCAGTTCTTC. Residues: CSARGHPLHYNEQFF.

On this clonotype: One junction end does not reproduce the germline sequence, and a read error may be involved. The V gene is TRBV27, the J gene TRBJ2-1; D remains ambiguous. Germline CDR1 and CDR2: MNHEY and SMNVEV (reference sequence). The CDR3 contains 9 residues. The chain's CDR3 is CASSLYDGF. CDR3 in DNA: TGTGCCAGCAGTTTATATGATGGCTTC.

This chain links TRBV6-2 or TRBV6-3 with TRBJ2-1; D perhaps matches TRBD2 (6 bases). Trimming cost V 7 bases and J 7 bases, with 8 bases left between them. The CDR3 totals 11 residues. CDR1 and CDR2 (germline): MNHEY, SVGEGT. The CDR3 DNA reads as TGTGCCAGCAACCTAGCGAATGAGCAGTTCTTC. Encoded protein: CASNLANEQFF.

This rearrangement joins TRBV12-3 or TRBV12-4 to TRBJ2-7; TRBD2 aligns across 8 bases. Trimming removed 3 bases from V and 0 bases from J; junction bases left unmatched: 7. There are 16 residues in the CDR3. CDR3 loop: CASSLSQRGTSYEQYF. The CDR3 DNA reads TGTGCCAGCAGTTTGTCGCAGCGGGGGACCTCCTACGAGCAGTACTTC.

The rearrangement links TRBV6-2 or TRBV6-3 to TRBJ1-4; TRBD1 agrees at 9 bases. The CDR3 is 18 residues long. Losses at the gene ends were 4 bases for V and 6 bases for J; bases not matched to a gene: 15. The germline CDR1 and CDR2 sequences are MNHEY and SVGEGT. The CDR3, as DNA: TGTGCCAGCAGTTCTCTTCCGGGACAGGGAGAGGCTGATGAAAAACTGTTTTTT. Residues: CASSSLPGQGEADEKLFF.

This sequence joins TRBV11-2 and TRBJ2-7; D is possibly TRBD1 or TRBD2 (6 bases each). V shed 0 bases and J shed 0 bases, with 12 bases lying between them. Germline assignment: CDR1 SGHAT and CDR2 FQNNGV. This CDR3 spans 16 amino acids. CDR3 DNA sequence: TGTGCCAGCAGCTTAGATGGAGGGGGTGGCTCCTACGAGCAGTACTTC. Residues: CASSLDGGGGSYEQYF.